The 30 T cell receptor beta chains listed next were all sequenced from one sample in a study of T cell changes during pregnancy in multiple sclerosis. This table comes from immunoSEQ multiplex PCR, and its TCRdb copy is limited to in-frame clones, with some not included. This table has about 67,000 clones, 92% appearing once. Sequencing was performed on peripheral blood, taken after pregnancy. The receptors here all came from a female donor with multiple sclerosis, enrolled in a pregnancy study.

The table lists this clone with a few counts. The V gene is TRBV2, the J gene TRBJ1-1; D is unresolved. Germline V lookup: CDR1 SNHLY, CDR2 FYNNEI. CDR3 size: 12 residues. The ends were cut back, 1 base at V and 10 bases at J, with 10 bases in the middle. DNA of the CDR3: TGTGCCAGCAGTGAAGGGCAGGTTGTAGCTTTCTTT. Amino acid sequence: CASSEGQVVAFF.

The V call is TRBV27, the J call TRBJ2-1, with 12 bases lining up with TRBD2. This CDR3 is built from 16 residues. CDR1 is MNHEY and CDR2 is SMNVEV in the germline V gene (reference sequence). Trimming at V came to 1 base and at J to 6 bases, leaving 4 bases not matched to a gene. The CDR3 DNA reads TGTGCCAGCAGTTTATTCCTAGCGGGAGGGCTCAATGAGCAGTTCTTC. It codes for CASSLFLAGGLNEQFF.

The chain employs TRBV4-1 and TRBJ1-5, with TRBD1 matching over 7 bases. The germline CDR1 and CDR2 sequences are MGHRA and YSYEKL. V was pared by 0 bases and J by 6 bases, with 5 bases of the junction left unmatched. This CDR3 has 15 residues. The CDR3 region has the DNA TGCGCCAGCAGCCAAGAGACAGGGCTTAGTCAGCCCCAGCATTTT. Amino acid sequence: CASSQETGLSQPQHF.

This chain joins TRBV27 and TRBJ2-7; D unclear. Trimming took off 5 bases at V and 0 bases at J, with 17 bases between the two ends. Germline loops: CDR1 MNHEY, CDR2 SMNVEV (reference sequence). CDR3 size: 16 residues. This CDR3 is CASSNSAGGHSYEQYF. CDR3 coding DNA: TGTGCCAGCAGTAATTCCGCTGGCGGCCACTCCTACGAGCAGTACTTC.

The chain couples TRBV6-5 to TRBJ2-7; 14 bases fit TRBD2. CDR1 and CDR2 (germline): MNHEY, SVGAGI. This CDR3 has 15 amino acids. V lost 6 bases, J lost 2 bases, and 3 bases stayed unmatched. CDR3 nucleotide sequence: TGTGCCAGCAGCCCGGGACTAGCGGGAGCCTACGAGCAGTACTTC. This encodes CASSPGLAGAYEQYF.

The chain uses TRBV6-1 and TRBJ1-2; 8 nucleotides align to TRBD1. The trim removed 11 bases at V and 4 bases at J, leaving 3 bases unmatched. This CDR3 is 11 amino acids long. Germline lookup yields CDR1 MNHNS and CDR2 SASEGT. CDR3 nucleotide sequence: TGTGCCGGACAGGGTACCTATGGCTACACCTTC. Encoded protein: CAGQGTYGYTF.

The chain links TRBV5-4 to TRBJ2-3, with D unclear. Germline-derived CDR1 and CDR2 are SGHNT and YYREEE (reference sequence). Trimming pared 0 bases from V and 10 bases from J, leaving 15 bases between. The CDR3 has 14 amino acids. CDR3 sequence reads: CASSLAPISLAQYF. The CDR3 DNA follows: TGTGCCAGCAGCTTGGCCCCTATATCCCTCGCGCAGTATTTT.

The rearrangement uses TRBV4-3 and TRBJ1-2, with 11 nucleotides matching TRBD1. The CDR3 totals 14 residues. Germline CDR1 reads LGHNA; CDR2 reads YSLEER. J was trimmed by 10 bases and V by 0 bases; bases with no gene match: 4. Written as DNA, the CDR3 is TGCGCCAGCAGCCAAGATCGGGACAGGGGGGACTACACCTTC. The encoded protein is CASSQDRDRGDYTF.

The chain joins TRBV18 to TRBJ2-3, with a weak D call TRBD2 (5 bases). Germline loops: CDR1 KGHSH, CDR2 LQKENI. The CDR3 totals 14 residues. The germline V and J ends were trimmed by 5 bases and 2 bases, with 11 bases remaining between them. CDR3 protein: CASSKAVVTDTQYF. The CDR3 nucleotides read TGTGCCAGCTCAAAAGCGGTAGTCACAGATACGCAGTATTTT.

This chain connects TRBV5-1 to TRBJ1-4; 7 bases align to TRBD1. The V gene's germline CDR1 is SGHRS and CDR2 YFSETQ. V lost 7 bases and J lost 6; bases outside the gene matches: 6. The CDR3 is made up of 13 amino acids. CDR3 bases: TGCGCCAGCGGACGGGACAGATATGAAAAACTGTTTTTT. It encodes CASGRDRYEKLFF.

This chain connects TRBV21-1 to TRBJ1-4; the DNA was not compared with TRBD1, the D call given in the table. TRBV21-1 is recorded as a pseudogene. This CDR3 has 20 residues. The CDR3 loop reads CASGHARRDKRGELNEKLFF. The CDR3, as DNA: TGTGCCAGCGGACACGCCCGAAGAGATAAACGAGGAGAGTTAAATGAAAAACTGTTTTTT.

J is TRBJ2-1 and V is TRBV2, with TRBD1 matching 8 bases. Germline V gene lookup returns CDR1 SNHLY and CDR2 FYNNEI. V gave up 8 bases and J gave up 5 bases; unmatched junction bases: 8. CDR3 length equals 14 residues. CDR3 residues: CASRTGTGHNEQFF. The CDR3 nucleotides are TGTGCCAGCCGAACCGGGACAGGACACAATGAGCAGTTCTTC.

The chain links TRBV21-1 to TRBJ1-1. TRBV21-1 represents a pseudogene. This CDR3 comprises 13 residues. The CDR3 bases are TGTGCCAGCAGCAGACTTCAGAACACTGAAGCTTTCTTT. The encoded protein is CASSRLQNTEAFF.

The chain employs TRBV19 and TRBJ2-1; possible D gene TRBD2, 7 bases. The CDR3 sequence is 15 residues long. With 3 bases removed from V and 4 bases from J, the gap between germline ends came to 13 bases. The germline V gene encodes CDR1 LNHDA and CDR2 SQIVND (reference sequence). CDR3 in DNA: TGTGCCAGTAGTATTGGGGGCGGGAGTTACAATGAGCAGTTCTTC. Its translation: CASSIGGGSYNEQFF. Looking up the rest from reference TRBV19 and TRBJ2-1 gives the full variable domain: DGGITQSPKYLFRKEGQNVTLSCEQNLNHDAMYWYRQDPGQGLRLIYYSQIVNDFQKGDIAEGYSVSREKKESFPLTVTSAQKNPTAFYLCASSIGGGSYNEQFFGPGTRLTVL.

V is TRBV2 and J is TRBJ1-4; D is undetermined. The germline V gene has CDR1 SNHLY and CDR2 FYNNEI. The V gene lost 3 bases and the J gene lost 7 bases, with 12 bases spanning the gap. The CDR3 runs to 14 residues. This CDR3 is CASSDGLGSEKLFF. DNA of the CDR3: TGTGCCAGCAGTGATGGTCTGGGGAGTGAAAAACTGTTTTTT.

The J gene is TRBJ2-1, the V gene TRBV29-1; 9 nucleotides agree with TRBD2. The CDR3 is made up of 13 amino acids. With V trimmed by 7 bases and J by 7 bases, 8 bases remained unmatched. Looked up from germline, CDR1 is SQVTM and CDR2 is ANQGSEA. The chain's CDR3 is CSGTGTSRNEQFF. In DNA, the CDR3 is TGCAGCGGAACCGGGACTAGCAGGAATGAGCAGTTCTTC.

The chain has TRBV28 and TRBJ1-5; D uncertain. Germline CDR1 and CDR2: MDHEN and SYDVKM. The CDR3 contains 14 residues. Trimming removed 3 bases from V and 8 bases from J, with 14 bases in between. The chain's CDR3 is CASSLNDNAKPQHF. The DNA for the CDR3 is TGTGCCAGCAGTTTGAATGACAACGCGAAGCCCCAGCATTTT.

The chain is built from TRBV6-1 and TRBJ2-7, with 10 bases identical to TRBD2. Germline loops: CDR1 MNHNS, CDR2 SASEGT. V gave up 1 base and J gave up 2 bases; unmatched junction bases: 2. The CDR3 covers 15 residues. The CDR3 sequence: CASSEEAGGAYEQYF. As DNA, the CDR3 is TGTGCCAGCAGTGAAGAAGCGGGAGGGGCCTACGAGCAGTACTTC.

The chain carries TRBV5-1 and TRBJ2-7; 8 bases agree with TRBD2. Germline V gene lookup returns CDR1 SGHRS and CDR2 YFSETQ. V lost 1 base to trimming and J lost 6 bases; unmatched junction nucleotides: 6. The CDR3 runs to 14 residues. Here the CDR3 reads CASSLQSGGGEQYF. The CDR3 nucleotides are TGCGCCAGCAGCTTGCAAAGCGGGGGTGGCGAGCAGTACTTC.

The J gene is TRBJ2-2, the V gene TRBV7-2; TRBD1 is a possible D gene (5 bases). CDR1 is SGHTA and CDR2 is FQGNSA in the germline V gene. This CDR3 comprises 14 residues. Trimming left V 5 bases short and J 8 bases short, with 15 bases between. The CDR3 here is CASSRTTRPGELFF. The CDR3 DNA is TGTGCCAGCAGCCGGACAACTCGACCGGGGGAGCTGTTTTTT.

The chain carries TRBV5-1 and TRBJ2-3; 7 bases agree with TRBD2. The CDR3 has 16 amino acids. Germline V gene data show CDR1 as SGHRS and CDR2 as YFSETQ. The junction had 8 bases not matched to a gene; V was cut back by 4 bases and J by 0 bases. The CDR3 loop reads CASSQGSGASTDTQYF. As DNA, the CDR3 is TGCGCCAGCAGCCAAGGGAGCGGGGCTAGCACAGATACGCAGTATTTT.

This chain uses TRBV11-2 with TRBJ1-5; D gene ambiguous. V was trimmed by 4 bases and J by 2 bases, leaving 12 bases between them. The CDR3 is 15 residues long. Germline V gives CDR1 SGHAT, CDR2 FQNNGV. The CDR3 DNA sequence: TGTGCCAGCAGCTATGACGCAGGCGGCAATCAGCCCCAGCATTTT. Translating it yields CASSYDAGGNQPQHF. Drawing the rest from reference TRBV11-2 and TRBJ1-5, the complete variable domain is EAGVAQSPRYKIIEKRQSVAFWCNPISGHATLYWYQQILGQGPKLLIQFQNNGVVDDSQLPKDRFSAERLKGVDSTLKIQPAKLEDSAVYLCASSYDAGGNQPQHFGDGTRLSIL.

The gene calls are TRBV5-6 and TRBJ2-2, with D maybe TRBD2 (5 bases). From germline, CDR1 is SGHDT and CDR2 YYEEEE. This CDR3 region has 17 residues. With 3 bases removed from V and 1 base from J, the gap between germline ends came to 16 bases. The chain's CDR3 is CASSWALAPWNTGELFF. The CDR3 DNA reads as TGTGCCAGCAGCTGGGCCCTAGCCCCGTGGAACACCGGGGAGCTGTTTTTT.

The gene calls are TRBV10-3 and TRBJ2-5, with D possibly being TRBD1 or TRBD2 (5 bases each). The J call could be wrong; TRBJ2-7 is a better fit for the DNA end. The length of the CDR3 is 14 residues. The germline V gene has CDR1 ENHRY and CDR2 SYGVKD. Here the CDR3 DNA reads TGTGCCATCAGTCTAACAACTGGGGGCTACGAGCAGTACTTC. Protein: CAISLTTGGYEQYF.

The chain uses TRBV5-4 and TRBJ2-7, with D perhaps matching TRBD1 (5 bases). The CDR3 spans 14 residues. Germline lookup yields CDR1 SGHNT and CDR2 YYREEE (reference sequence). Trimming shortened V by 0 bases and J by 3 bases, and 10 bases separated the two germline ends. In nucleotides, the CDR3 is TGTGCCAGCAGCTTGGTAGGGGAATACTACGAGCAGTACTTC. Its translation: CASSLVGEYYEQYF.

The J gene is TRBJ2-3, the V gene TRBV5-4, with 11 bases aligning to TRBD2. The trim removed 0 bases at V and 4 bases at J, leaving 7 bases unmatched. This CDR3 contains 17 residues. Germline assignment: CDR1 SGHNT and CDR2 YYREEE (reference sequence). The DNA of the CDR3 is TGTGCCAGCAGCTTGGTAGCGGGAGGGCCGGGGTCAGATACGCAGTATTTT. Its translation: CASSLVAGGPGSDTQYF.

J is TRBJ2-4 and V is TRBV28; 9 bases are a match to TRBD2. J lost 6 bases, V lost 8 bases, and 5 bases had no gene match. The germline V gene has CDR1 MDHEN and CDR2 SYDVKM. The CDR3 covers 13 residues. The CDR3 sequence: CASGGGGPNIQYF. CDR3 bases: TGTGCCAGCGGCGGGGGGGGTCCAAACATTCAGTACTTC.

The gene calls are TRBV7-2 and TRBJ2-7; 14 nucleotides align to TRBD2. Trimming took 4 bases from V and 4 from J; bases not matched to a gene: 6. Germline assignment: CDR1 SGHTA and CDR2 FQGNSA. The CDR3 is made up of 16 amino acids. CDR3 sequence reads: CASSYGGLAGGYEQYF. The CDR3 DNA sequence: TGTGCCAGCAGCTACGGAGGACTAGCGGGAGGATACGAGCAGTACTTC.

V and J are TRBV7-9 and TRBJ1-1, with unresolved D. V was pared by 2 bases and J by 1 base, with 14 bases between. The germline gives CDR1 SEHNR, CDR2 FQNEAQ (reference sequence). CDR3 length equals 16 residues. The CDR3, as DNA: TGTGCCAGCAGCTTACCGAGAGCCGCGGGGAACACTGAAGCTTTCTTT. This translates into CASSLPRAAGNTEAFF.

The chain recombines TRBV7-2 with TRBJ1-4; tentatively, D is TRBD1 (5 bases). V lost 6 bases, J lost 10 bases, and 18 bases lay in between. The V gene's germline CDR1 is SGHTA and CDR2 FQGNSA. The CDR3 spans 14 residues. In nucleotides, the CDR3 is TGTGCCAGCAGATTACCGGGACTCCCAGGAAAACTGTTTTTT. Translation: CASRLPGLPGKLFF.